The T cell receptor (beta chain) described here comes from a study of blood T cells in healthy people across ages. Study conclusions and caveats: With unsorted PBMCs, a conclusive comparison of naive versus antigen-experienced cells was not possible.

Primers used in a second PCR of about 7 to 12 cycles were a sample-barcoded 5' primer and a J-beta primer mix. TCRdb reanalysed the 5' RACE reads using MiXCR and keeps one entry per CDR3 protein. The sample includes about 810,000 distinct CDR3 sequences, roughly 40% of them seen just once. A remark on this clonotype: Its antigen is not known.

The germline gives CDR1 DFQATT, CDR2 SNEGSKA (reference sequence). Trimming took 0 bases from V and 6 from J, leaving 11 bases between them. This CDR3 is 13 amino acids long. Sequenced input: blood. The chain recombines TRBV20-1 with TRBJ1-2; maybe TRBD1 (5 bases). The TCR comes from a young man in good health. The CDR3 nucleotides read TGCAGTGCTAGAGATTTAACAGGCAATGGCTACACCTTC. It encodes CSARDLTGNGYTF.